This TCR beta chain was identified in a study of regulatory T cells in long-lasting Graves disease. Researchers made TCR beta libraries by using iRepertoire HTBI primers and running Arm-PCR on CDR3 regions. How the authors handled the data: Identification yielded approximately 66 TRBV and about 15 TRBJ segments across samples. TCRdb re-analysed the multiplex PCR reads in MiXCR, keeping a single row per CDR3 protein. The V and J calls here are based on TCRdb, not the publication. The table shows a few hundred thousand distinct CDR3 sequences, with around 15% occurring only once. The CDR3 is made up of 12 amino acids. V was cut by 5 bases and J by 10 bases, with 15 bases left in between. In germline, CDR1 is MDHEN, CDR2 SYDVKM. This clonotype came up a few times. Specified time point: newly diagnosed GD, antithyroid drugs for less than 3 months. The authors made the TCR library using RNA they extracted from PBMCs.

These data were also reused for a study on T cells in Graves' hyperthyroidism and ophthalmopathy.

Sample: peripheral blood mononuclear cells (PBMCs), taken at new diagnosis, from a patient treated with antithyroid drugs. The TCR originated in a woman between 18 and 30 years old with Graves disease. The chain is built from TRBV28 and TRBJ2-7; D is unresolved. DNA of the CDR3: TGTGCCAGCAGTAATAGACCCACAGTTCAGTACTTC. Its protein is CASSNRPTVQYF.